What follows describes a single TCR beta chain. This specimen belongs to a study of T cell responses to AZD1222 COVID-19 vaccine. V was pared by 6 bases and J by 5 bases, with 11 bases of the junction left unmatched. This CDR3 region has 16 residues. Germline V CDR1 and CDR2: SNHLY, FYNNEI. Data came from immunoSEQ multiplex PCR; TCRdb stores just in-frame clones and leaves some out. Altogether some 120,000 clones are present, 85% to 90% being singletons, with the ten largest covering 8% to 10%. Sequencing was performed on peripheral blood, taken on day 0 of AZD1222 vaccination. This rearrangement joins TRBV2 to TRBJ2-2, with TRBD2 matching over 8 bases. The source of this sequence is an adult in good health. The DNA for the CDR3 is TGTGCCAGCAGGACCTTACCGGGCGGGAGGACCGGGGAGCTGTTTTTT. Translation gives CASRTLPGGRTGELFF. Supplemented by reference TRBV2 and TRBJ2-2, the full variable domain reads EPEVTQTPSHQVTQMGQEVILRCVPISNHLYFYWYRQILGQKVEFLVSFYNNEISEKSEIFDDQFSVERPDGSNFTLKIRSTKLEDSAMYFCASRTLPGGRTGELFFGEGSRLTVL.